This T cell receptor beta chain was profiled in a study of T cells after yellow fever vaccination. Study-wide points: Primary-vaccination clones mostly resurfaced post-booster (approximately 96% CD4, under 90% CD8). Peak timing came faster in the weaker secondary response, day 5 versus 15.

It was through 5'RACE template switching that TCR cDNA was made, with a universal primer site and UMIs added. Each CDR3 protein gets one entry after TCRdb re-called the 5' RACE reads with MiXCR. The table shows about 580,000 distinct CDR3 sequences, with around 17% occurring only once. Concerning this clonotype: As yet, its antigen is unknown.

V lost 8 bases to trimming and J lost 3 bases, with 13 bases between them. The V gene's germline CDR1 is MGHRA and CDR2 YSYEKL. The CDR3 is made up of 13 amino acids. The source material was PBMCs, sampled more than 4 days after the first yellow fever vaccination. This receptor was identified in a young man who received the YFV17D yellow fever vaccine. This sequence joins TRBV4-1 and TRBJ2-5; D call uncertain. CDR3 coding DNA: TGCGCCAGCGGTCAGGCGTCCGAAGAGACCCAGTACTTC. This sequence encodes CASGQASEETQYF.